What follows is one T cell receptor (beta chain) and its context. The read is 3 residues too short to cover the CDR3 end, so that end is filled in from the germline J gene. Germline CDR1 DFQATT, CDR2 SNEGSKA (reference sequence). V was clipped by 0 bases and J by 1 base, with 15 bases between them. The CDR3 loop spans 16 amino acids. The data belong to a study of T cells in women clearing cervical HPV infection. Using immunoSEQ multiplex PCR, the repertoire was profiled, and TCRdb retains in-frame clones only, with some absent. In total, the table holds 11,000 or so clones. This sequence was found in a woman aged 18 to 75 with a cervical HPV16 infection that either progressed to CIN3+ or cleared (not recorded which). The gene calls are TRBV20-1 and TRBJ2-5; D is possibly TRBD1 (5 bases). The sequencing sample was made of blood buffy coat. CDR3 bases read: TGCAGTGCTAGAGATGCCACAAGGGGAACCCAAGAGACC. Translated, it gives CSARDATRGTQET. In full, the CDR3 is CSARDATRGTQETQYF.